This T cell receptor beta chain was observed in a study of CD8 T cells in ankylosing spondylitis. TCRdb reprocessed the 5' RACE reads via MiXCR and lists one record per CDR3 protein. This sample carries fewer than 400,000 distinct CDR3 sequences, approximately 14% of them seen once, and the ten largest clones take approximately 1%. The sample holds a few counts of this clonotype. There are 12 residues in the CDR3. Germline V gives CDR1 SNHLY, CDR2 FYNNEI. The V and J ends lost 5 bases and 6 bases respectively, with 10 bases between them. Sequencing used blood, either unsorted or a sorted T cell fraction (not recorded which). The rearrangement links TRBV2 to TRBJ1-1, with D perhaps TRBD1 (6 bases). This sequence was found in a male donor with ankylosing spondylitis or in good health (not recorded which). The CDR3 is CASSSQGAEAFF. In DNA form, the CDR3 reads TGTGCCAGCAGTTCACAGGGAGCTGAAGCTTTCTTT.